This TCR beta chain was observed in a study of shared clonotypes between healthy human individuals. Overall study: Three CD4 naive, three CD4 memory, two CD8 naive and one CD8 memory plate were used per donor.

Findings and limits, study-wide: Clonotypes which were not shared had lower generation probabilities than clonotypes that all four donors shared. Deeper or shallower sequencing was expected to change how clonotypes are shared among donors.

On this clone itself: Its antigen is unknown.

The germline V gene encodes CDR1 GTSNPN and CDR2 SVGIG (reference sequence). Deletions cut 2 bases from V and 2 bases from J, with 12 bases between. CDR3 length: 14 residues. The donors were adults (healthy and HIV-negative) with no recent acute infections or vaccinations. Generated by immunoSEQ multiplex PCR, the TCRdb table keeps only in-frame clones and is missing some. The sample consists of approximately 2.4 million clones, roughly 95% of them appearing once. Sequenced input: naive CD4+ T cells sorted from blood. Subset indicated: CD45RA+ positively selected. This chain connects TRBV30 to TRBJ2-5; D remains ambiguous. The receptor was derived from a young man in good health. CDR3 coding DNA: TGTGCCTGGAGTTATAGACCCTCTCAAGAGACCCAGTACTTC. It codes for CAWSYRPSQETQYF.